This T cell receptor (beta chain) originates from a study of blood T cell repertoires in COVID-19 (dated by TCRdb to about 2020). Regarding the complete study: Samples covering the acute and convalescent phases of COVID-19 were provided by collaborators in the United States, Italy and Spain. Samples came from the ongoing ImmuneRACE study (first 160 participants) plus 1,254 subjects from 6 global collaborators. Deeply sampled blood TCRbeta repertoires from subjects exposed to, actively infected with, or recovered from COVID-19 were included in the dataset. A de-identified subject ID, COVID-19 status, age in years and sex were almost always included in the sample metadata. The prospective study material was composed of cDNA or gDNA derived from T cells, B-cell-depleted T cells, or PBMCs. A freely available public database, intended as a resource for researchers studying the immune response to SARS-CoV-2, is where the repertoires were released. Where available, HLA class I and class II types were obtained from metadata supplied by the sample provider rather than from assay-based typing.

The CDR3 goes from the cysteine to the phenylalanine over 13 residues. The entry retains the CDR3 DNA only, 39 bases that are in frame from base 1. CDR1 and CDR2, looked up from the germline V gene (reference sequence), are SGHKS and YYEKEE. Cut back by 2 bases and 0 bases, the V and J ends lie 5 bases apart. Whole blood was collected in K2EDTA tubes by collaborating institutions according to the institutions' own protocols. Collaborator samples were shipped for TCRbeta analysis as frozen whole blood, isolated PBMCs, or DNA extracted from either sample type. Overall study outcomes, separate from this receptor: The amount of clinical and demographic metadata varied by source and participant and was provided uncurated.

TCRbeta CDR3 regions were amplified from genomic DNA by means of the immunoSEQ Assay, a bias-controlled multiplex PCR. The authors' pipeline ran thus. Nucleated cell counts per sample were estimated from amplification of reference gene primers within the assay. Sequence reads were collapsed and filtered to measure the absolute abundance of every unique TCRbeta CDR3 rearrangement. Productive Simpson clonality was computed per sample as the square root of Simpson's diversity index over productive rearrangements. Sourced from immuneACCESS, this table was stored by TCRdb with only in-frame sequences that have V and J called. A share of the clones is absent; for the studies checked, an unresolved V gene accounts for under half, and the remainder has no known explanation. The V and J calls and clone size were taken over from that table, and D and trimming were inferred from the DNA. In all, the sample holds roughly 180,000 clones, and about 86% of those were seen once. The ten largest clonotypes hold 2.5% to 3.5% of the sample.

Details on this clone: This clone's antigen is unknown. One base away there is no much larger clone; base qualities are not given.

The source material was peripheral blood. The sequence derives from a woman aged 25 to 39 with active or convalescent COVID-19. The sequence is built from TRBV5-5 and TRBJ1-1, with an unclear D gene assignment. At the DNA level, the sequence is TGTGCCAGCAGCTTACAGATGAACACTGAAGCTTTCTTT. It translates to CASSLQMNTEAFF.